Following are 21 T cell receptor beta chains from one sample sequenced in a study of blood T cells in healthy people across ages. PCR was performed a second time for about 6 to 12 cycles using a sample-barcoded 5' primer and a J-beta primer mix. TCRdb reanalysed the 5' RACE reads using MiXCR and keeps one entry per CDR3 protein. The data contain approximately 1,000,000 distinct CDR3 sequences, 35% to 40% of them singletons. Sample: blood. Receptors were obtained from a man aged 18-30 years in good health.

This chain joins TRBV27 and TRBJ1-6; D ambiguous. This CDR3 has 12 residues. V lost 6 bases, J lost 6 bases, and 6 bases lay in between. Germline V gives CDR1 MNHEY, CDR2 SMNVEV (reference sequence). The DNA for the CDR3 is TGTGCCAGCAGGAACGGTAATTCACCCCTCCACTTT. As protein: CASRNGNSPLHF.

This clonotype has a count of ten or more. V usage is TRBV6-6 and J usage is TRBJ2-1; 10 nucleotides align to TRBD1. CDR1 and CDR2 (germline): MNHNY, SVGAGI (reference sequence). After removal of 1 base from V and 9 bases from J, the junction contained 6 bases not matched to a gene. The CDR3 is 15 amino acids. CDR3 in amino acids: CASSYFGQGVGEQFF. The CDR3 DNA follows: TGTGCCAGCAGTTACTTCGGACAGGGGGTTGGTGAGCAGTTCTTC.

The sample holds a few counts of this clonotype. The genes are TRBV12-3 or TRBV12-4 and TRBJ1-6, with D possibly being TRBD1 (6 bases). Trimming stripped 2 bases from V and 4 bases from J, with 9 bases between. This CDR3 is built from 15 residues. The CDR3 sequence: CASSLRGAYNSPLHF. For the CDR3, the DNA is TGTGCCAGCAGTTTAAGGGGGGCATATAATTCACCCCTCCACTTT.

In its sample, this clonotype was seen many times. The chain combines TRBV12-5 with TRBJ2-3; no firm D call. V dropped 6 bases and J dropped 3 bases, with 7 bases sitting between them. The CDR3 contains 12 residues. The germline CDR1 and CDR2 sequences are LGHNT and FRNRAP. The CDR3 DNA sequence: TGTGCTAGTGGCCCCACGACAGATACGCAGTATTTT. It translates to CASGPTTDTQYF.

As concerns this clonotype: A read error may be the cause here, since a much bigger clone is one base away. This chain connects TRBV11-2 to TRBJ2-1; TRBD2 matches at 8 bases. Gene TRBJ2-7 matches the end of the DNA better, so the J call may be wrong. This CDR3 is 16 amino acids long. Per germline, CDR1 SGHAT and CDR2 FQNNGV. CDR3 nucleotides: TGTGCCAGCAGCTTCGCCGGCGGGGGGTCCTACAATGAGCAGTACTTC. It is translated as CASSFAGGGSYNEQYF.

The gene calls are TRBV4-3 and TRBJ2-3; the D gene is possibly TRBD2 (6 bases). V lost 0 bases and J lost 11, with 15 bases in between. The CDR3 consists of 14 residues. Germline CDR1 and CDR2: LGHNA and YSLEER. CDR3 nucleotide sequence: TGCGCCAGCAGCCAAGAAAGGTCCGGGGGTAAGCAGTATTTT. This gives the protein CASSQERSGGKQYF.

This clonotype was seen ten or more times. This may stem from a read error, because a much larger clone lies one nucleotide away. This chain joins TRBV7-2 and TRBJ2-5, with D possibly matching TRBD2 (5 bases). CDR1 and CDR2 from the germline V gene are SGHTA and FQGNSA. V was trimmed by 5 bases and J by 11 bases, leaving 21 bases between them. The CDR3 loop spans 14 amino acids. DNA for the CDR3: TGTGCCAGCAGCGTAGAGTCCGGGATCAATGAGCAGTACTTC. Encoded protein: CASSVESGINEQYF. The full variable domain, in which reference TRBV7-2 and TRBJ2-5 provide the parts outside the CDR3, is GAGVSQSPSNKVTEKGKDVELRCDPISGHTALYWYRQSLGQGLEFLIYFQGNSAPDKSGLPSDRFSAERTGGSVSTLTIQRTQQEDSAVYLCASSVESGINEQYFGPGTRLLVL.

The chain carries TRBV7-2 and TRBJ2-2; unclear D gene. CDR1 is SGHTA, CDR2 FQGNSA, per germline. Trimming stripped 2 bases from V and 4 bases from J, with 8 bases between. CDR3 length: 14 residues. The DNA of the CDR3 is TGTGCCAGCAGCTTAAGTCTGGCCACCGGGGAGCTGTTTTTT. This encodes CASSLSLATGELFF.

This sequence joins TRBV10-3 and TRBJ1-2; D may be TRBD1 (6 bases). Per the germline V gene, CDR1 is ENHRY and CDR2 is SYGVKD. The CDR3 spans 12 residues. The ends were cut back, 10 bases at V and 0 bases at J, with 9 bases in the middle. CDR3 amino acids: CATTGSNYGYTF. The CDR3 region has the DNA TGTGCCACCACAGGGTCTAACTATGGCTACACCTTC.

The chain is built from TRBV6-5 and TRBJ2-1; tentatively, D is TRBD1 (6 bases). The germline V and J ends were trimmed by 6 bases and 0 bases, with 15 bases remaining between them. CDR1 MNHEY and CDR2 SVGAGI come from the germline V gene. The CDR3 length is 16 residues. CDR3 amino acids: CASRRQASSSYNEQFF. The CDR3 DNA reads TGTGCCAGCAGACGACAGGCCTCGAGCTCCTACAATGAGCAGTTCTTC.

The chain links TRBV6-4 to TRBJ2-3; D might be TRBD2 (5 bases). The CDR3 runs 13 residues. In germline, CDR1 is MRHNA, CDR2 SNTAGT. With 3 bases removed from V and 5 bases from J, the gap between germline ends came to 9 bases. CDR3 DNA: TGTGCCAGCAGTGAACTAGTTGGAGATACGCAGTATTTT. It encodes CASSELVGDTQYF.

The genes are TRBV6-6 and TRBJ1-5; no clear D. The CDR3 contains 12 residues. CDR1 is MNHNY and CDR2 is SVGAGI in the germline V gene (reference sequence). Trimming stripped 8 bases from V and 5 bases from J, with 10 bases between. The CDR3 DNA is TGTGCCAGCGACGGGTACGATCAGCCCCAGCATTTT. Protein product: CASDGYDQPQHF.

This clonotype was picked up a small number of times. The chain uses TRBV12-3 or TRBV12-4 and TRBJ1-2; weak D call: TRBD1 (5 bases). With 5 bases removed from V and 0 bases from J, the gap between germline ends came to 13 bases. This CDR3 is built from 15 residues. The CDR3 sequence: CASSPKPRANYGYTF. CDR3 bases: TGTGCCAGCAGTCCCAAGCCCAGGGCTAACTATGGCTACACCTTC.

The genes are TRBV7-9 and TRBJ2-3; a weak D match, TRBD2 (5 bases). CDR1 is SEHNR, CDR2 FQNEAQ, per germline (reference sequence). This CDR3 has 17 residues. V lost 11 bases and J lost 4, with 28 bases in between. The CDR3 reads CAGTGLGSLVSPDTQYF. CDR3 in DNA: TGTGCCGGCACCGGACTGGGATCCCTCGTTAGTCCAGATACGCAGTATTTT.

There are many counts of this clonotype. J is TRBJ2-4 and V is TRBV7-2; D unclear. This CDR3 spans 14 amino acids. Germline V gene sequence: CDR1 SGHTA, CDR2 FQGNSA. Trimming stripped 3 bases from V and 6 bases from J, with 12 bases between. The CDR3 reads CASSFEPGRNIQYF. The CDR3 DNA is TGTGCCAGCAGCTTTGAGCCGGGCAGAAACATTCAGTACTTC.

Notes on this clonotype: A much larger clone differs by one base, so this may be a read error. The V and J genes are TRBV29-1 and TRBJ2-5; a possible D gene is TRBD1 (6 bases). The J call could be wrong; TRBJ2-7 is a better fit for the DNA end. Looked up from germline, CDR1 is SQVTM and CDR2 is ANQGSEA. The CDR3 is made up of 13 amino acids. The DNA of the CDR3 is TGCAGCGTTTGCCCGGGACACACTAGCGAGCAGTACTTC. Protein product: CSVCPGHTSEQYF.

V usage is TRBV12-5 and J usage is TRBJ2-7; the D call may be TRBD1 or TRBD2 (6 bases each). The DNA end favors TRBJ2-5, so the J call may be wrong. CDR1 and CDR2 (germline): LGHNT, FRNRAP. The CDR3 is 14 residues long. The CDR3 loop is CASGVGGGRETQYF. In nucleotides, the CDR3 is TGTGCTAGTGGGGTTGGAGGGGGGCGAGAGACCCAGTACTTC.

The DNA of the CDR3 is TGTGCTAGTGGTTCGCCGACAGAACCCTACAATCAGCCCCAGCATTTT. It encodes CASGSPTEPYNQPQHF. The V call is TRBV12-5, the J call TRBJ1-5, with D perhaps matching TRBD1 (5 bases). CDR1 and CDR2 (germline): LGHNT, FRNRAP. V lost 4 bases to trimming and J lost 3 bases, with 16 bases between them. This CDR3 is built from 16 residues.

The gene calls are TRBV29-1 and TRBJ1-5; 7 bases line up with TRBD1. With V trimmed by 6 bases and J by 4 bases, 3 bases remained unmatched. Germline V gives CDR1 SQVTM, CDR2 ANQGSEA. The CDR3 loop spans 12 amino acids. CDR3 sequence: CSVQQGNQPQHF. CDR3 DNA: TGCAGCGTCCAACAGGGGAATCAGCCCCAGCATTTT.

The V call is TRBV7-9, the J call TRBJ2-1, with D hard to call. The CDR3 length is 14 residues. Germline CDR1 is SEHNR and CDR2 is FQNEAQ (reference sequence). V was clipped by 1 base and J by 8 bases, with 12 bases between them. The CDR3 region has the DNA TGTGCCAGCAGCTTAGGTGGGTGGTTCGATGAGCAGTTCTTC. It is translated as CASSLGGWFDEQFF.

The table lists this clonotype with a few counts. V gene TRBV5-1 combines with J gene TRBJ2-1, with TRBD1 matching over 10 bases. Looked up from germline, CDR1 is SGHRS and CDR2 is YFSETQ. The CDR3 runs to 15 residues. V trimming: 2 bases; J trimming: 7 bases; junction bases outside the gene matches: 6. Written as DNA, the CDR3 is TGCGCCAGCAGCTTAACCGGGACAGGGGTGAATGAGCAGTTCTTC. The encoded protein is CASSLTGTGVNEQFF.